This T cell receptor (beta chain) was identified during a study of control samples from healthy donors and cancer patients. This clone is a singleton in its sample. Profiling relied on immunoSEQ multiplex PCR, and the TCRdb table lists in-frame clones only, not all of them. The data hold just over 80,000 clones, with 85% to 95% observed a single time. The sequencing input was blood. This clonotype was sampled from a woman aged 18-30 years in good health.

CDR3 protein: CASSTGGYNQPQHF. As DNA, the CDR3 is TGTGCCAGTAGTACAGGGGGTTACAATCAGCCCCAGCATTTT. The chain is built from TRBV19 and TRBJ1-5; 7 positions match TRBD1. J gave up 3 bases and V 4 bases, and 3 bases lay outside the gene matches. Germline V gene sequence: CDR1 LNHDA, CDR2 SQIVND (reference sequence). The CDR3 spans 14 residues.